This is a list of T cell receptor beta chains from one sample in a study of blood T cell repertoires in COVID-19. Clones were read by immunoSEQ multiplex PCR, and TCRdb kept only the in-frame ones, dropping some. The top ten hold 4% to 4.5% of the sample, which has about 8,700 clones, 75% to 95% seen once. The sample was peripheral blood. The receptors derive from a woman aged 50 to 60 with active COVID-19. The CDR3 runs from the conserved cysteine through the conserved F or W. Each record gives: D gene, clone size, V gene, J gene, CDR3 DNA, CDR3 protein. The D gene is left open where the match is weak. Clone size is given for some rows only: seen once, a few or many times, or a class if the clone is expanded.

D: NA; size: NA; V: TRBV4-1; J: TRBJ1-5; DNA: TGCGCCAGCAGCCAAGATCTGAGGACGGGGGGCAATCAGCCCCAGCATTTT; CDR3: CASSQDLRTGGNQPQHF
D: NA; size: NA; V: TRBV30; J: TRBJ1-2; DNA: TGTGCCTGGAGTCCATCCGGAAGCGGCGATGGCTACACCTTC; CDR3: CAWSPSGSGDGYTF
D: NA; size: NA; V: TRBV11-2; J: TRBJ2-1; DNA: TGTGCCAGCAGAAGGGACATGAATTCCTACAATGAGCAGTTCTTC; CDR3: CASRRDMNSYNEQFF
D: TRBD1; size: NA; V: TRBV7-2; J: TRBJ1-5; DNA: TGTGCCAGCAGCTCCTGGACAGGGGAGACGGGACAGCCCCAGCATTTT; CDR3: CASSSWTGETGQPQHF
D: NA; size: NA; V: TRBV5-1; J: TRBJ1-1; DNA: TGCGCCAGCAGCTCCGGGACGGGAGGCACTGAAGCTTTCTTT; CDR3: CASSSGTGGTEAFF
D: TRBD1; size: NA; V: TRBV3-1/TRBV3-2; J: TRBJ1-2; DNA: TGTGCCAGCAGCCAATTGGACCGTGACAGGGGTCCTATAGGGACTGGCTACACCTTC; CDR3: CASSQLDRDRGPIGTGYTF
D: NA; size: NA; V: TRBV29-1; J: TRBJ1-2; DNA: TGCAGCGCCGAGGCTGACCACTATGGCTACACCTTC; CDR3: CSAEADHYGYTF
D: NA; size: NA; V: TRBV4-2; J: TRBJ2-2; DNA: TGTGCCAGCAGCCGGGGGGTCAGCGCGAACACCGGGGAGCTGTTTTTT; CDR3: CASSRGVSANTGELFF
D: NA; size: NA; V: TRBV15; J: TRBJ1-5; DNA: TGTGCCACCAGCAGAGATCTAGACGATCAGCCCCAGCATTTT; CDR3: CATSRDLDDQPQHF
D: TRBD2; size: NA; V: TRBV5-4; J: TRBJ2-1; DNA: TGTGCCAGCAGCTTGGGCGGCGGGAGGGGTTACAATGAGCAGTTCTTC; CDR3: CASSLGGGRGYNEQFF
D: TRBD1; size: once; V: TRBV5-6; J: TRBJ2-1; DNA: TGTGCCAGCAGTCAGGACAGGGACGATGAGCAGTTCTTC; CDR3: CASSQDRDDEQFF
D: TRBD2; size: once; V: TRBV6-1; J: TRBJ2-5; DNA: TGTGCCAGCAGCGAAGAAGCTAGCGGGTTTCTCCAAGAGACCCAGTACTTC; CDR3: CASSEEASGFLQETQYF
D: NA; size: NA; V: TRBV27; J: TRBJ2-7; DNA: TGTGCCAGGAGTAAAAACAGGGCAGACTACGAGCAGTACTTC; CDR3: CARSKNRADYEQYF
D: TRBD1; size: NA; V: TRBV27; J: TRBJ2-2; DNA: TGTGCCAGCAGTTTATCGCAAGGGGGCGCGGGCGGGGAGCTGTTTTTT; CDR3: CASSLSQGGAGGELFF
D: TRBD1; size: NA; V: TRBV27; J: TRBJ1-4; DNA: TGTGCCAGCAGCCGGACAGGCAATGAAAAACTGTTTTTT; CDR3: CASSRTGNEKLFF
D: TRBD1; size: NA; V: TRBV5-1; J: TRBJ2-7; DNA: TGCGCCAGCAGCACACGGGACAGAGACCAGCAGTACTTC; CDR3: CASSTRDRDQQYF
D: TRBD2; size: NA; V: TRBV6-4; J: TRBJ2-1; DNA: TGTGCCAGCAGTGAGCAGCGGGATGTGAATGAGCAGTTCTTC; CDR3: CASSEQRDVNEQFF
D: TRBD1; size: NA; V: TRBV28; J: TRBJ1-1; DNA: TGTGCCAGCAGTGAAATTACCGGGACAGGGGGAGTTACAGCTTTCTTT; CDR3: CASSEITGTGGVTAFF
D: TRBD1; size: NA; V: TRBV13; J: TRBJ2-1; DNA: TGTGCCAGCAGCCTAAACGACAGGGGGGATGAGCAGTTCTTC; CDR3: CASSLNDRGDEQFF
D: NA; size: NA; V: TRBV2; J: TRBJ2-6; DNA: TGTGCCAGCTCCCTTAGCTCTGGGGCCAACGTCCTGACTTTC; CDR3: CASSLSSGANVLTF
D: TRBD1; size: NA; V: TRBV7-9; J: TRBJ2-7; DNA: TGTGCCAGCAGCTCCCGGACAGGAAGCGAGCAGTACTTC; CDR3: CASSSRTGSEQYF
D: NA; size: NA; V: TRBV11-3; J: TRBJ2-4; DNA: TGTGCCAGCAGCTTAGGAAAGATTGAGACTATAGCCAAAAACATTCAGTACTTC; CDR3: CASSLGKIETIAKNIQYF
D: TRBD1; size: few; V: TRBV6-5; J: TRBJ2-1; DNA: TGTGCCAGCAGTAGGGACAGGGGGCGAAATGAGCAGTTCTTC; CDR3: CASSRDRGRNEQFF
D: TRBD2; size: NA; V: TRBV7-8; J: TRBJ2-1; DNA: TGTGCCAGCAACTATCGAGGCGGGAGGTTGGATGAGCAGTTCTTC; CDR3: CASNYRGGRLDEQFF
D: NA; size: NA; V: TRBV28; J: TRBJ1-6; DNA: TGTGCCAGCAGCCCCACCGGGAGGGGAGGCATCTCACCCCTCCACTTT; CDR3: CASSPTGRGGISPLHF
D: TRBD1; size: NA; V: TRBV5-1; J: TRBJ1-1; DNA: TGCGCCAGCAGCTTCCCCGAGACAGGGACCGACACTGAAGCTTTCTTT; CDR3: CASSFPETGTDTEAFF
D: TRBD2; size: NA; V: TRBV7-9; J: TRBJ2-7; DNA: TGTGCCAGCAGCTTACCTACTAGCGATATCTACGAGCAGTACTTC; CDR3: CASSLPTSDIYEQYF
D: NA; size: NA; V: TRBV7-9; J: TRBJ1-2; DNA: TGTGCCAGCAGCTTAAGCGGGGGGACCTATGGCTACACCTTC; CDR3: CASSLSGGTYGYTF
D: TRBD1; size: NA; V: TRBV7-9; J: TRBJ2-5; DNA: TGTGCCAGCAGCCCCCGTTTGGGACAGGGGACCGACCAAGAGACCCAGTACTTC; CDR3: CASSPRLGQGTDQETQYF
D: TRBD2; size: NA; V: TRBV5-1; J: TRBJ2-1; DNA: TGCGCCAGCAGCCTGCCCAGCGGGAGTATGAATGAGCAGTTCTTC; CDR3: CASSLPSGSMNEQFF
D: NA; size: NA; V: TRBV2; J: TRBJ2-4; DNA: TGTGCCAGCAGTGTTCAGGTTCAGTACTTC; CDR3: CASSVQVQYF
D: NA; size: NA; V: TRBV7-3; J: TRBJ1-1; DNA: TGTGCCAGCAGCGTAGGACAGAACACTGAAGCTTTCTTT; CDR3: CASSVGQNTEAFF
D: TRBD1; size: NA; V: TRBV29-1; J: TRBJ1-2; DNA: TGCAGCGTTGAAGAAGGGACAGGGGTGGGCTACACCTTC; CDR3: CSVEEGTGVGYTF
D: NA; size: NA; V: TRBV18; J: TRBJ1-4; DNA: TGTGCCAGCTCACCAGGCCCCTTGCAGGCAACTAATGAAAAACTGTTTTTT; CDR3: CASSPGPLQATNEKLFF
D: NA; size: NA; V: TRBV6-2/TRBV6-3; J: TRBJ2-7; DNA: TGTGCCAGCAGTTACCTCCCCAGTGCAGGCGAGCAGTACTTC; CDR3: CASSYLPSAGEQYF
D: TRBD1; size: NA; V: TRBV5-4; J: TRBJ2-5; DNA: TGTGCCAGCAGCTTCGGTAGACAGGGACCCCAAGAGACCCAGTACTTC; CDR3: CASSFGRQGPQETQYF
D: TRBD1; size: NA; V: TRBV25-1; J: TRBJ2-6; DNA: TGTGCCAGCAGCCACAGGGGGTATAGCTCTGGGGCCAACGTCCTGACTTTC; CDR3: CASSHRGYSSGANVLTF
D: TRBD1; size: NA; V: TRBV10-3; J: TRBJ1-2; DNA: TGTGCCATCACCCCGGACAGGGGTAGAGGCTACACCTTC; CDR3: CAITPDRGRGYTF
D: NA; size: NA; V: TRBV11-2; J: TRBJ2-7; DNA: TGTGCCAGCAGCTTAAGTTCGGGTTACCCATACGAGCAGTACTTC; CDR3: CASSLSSGYPYEQYF
D: TRBD2; size: once; V: TRBV19; J: TRBJ2-1; DNA: TGTGCCAGTAGTAGGGTTTTTGGACTAGCGTACAATGAGCAGTTCTTC; CDR3: CASSRVFGLAYNEQFF
D: NA; size: NA; V: TRBV28; J: TRBJ1-2; DNA: TGTGCCAGCAGTTTAGGGGGGGCAGAGCGAGTATATGGCTACACCTTC; CDR3: CASSLGGAERVYGYTF
D: NA; size: NA; V: TRBV5-1; J: TRBJ2-7; DNA: TGCGCCAGCAGCTTCGGGAGAGACGAGCAGTACTTC; CDR3: CASSFGRDEQYF
D: NA; size: NA; V: TRBV5-1; J: TRBJ1-1; DNA: TGCGCCAGCAGCCCGACGGTGGGGGGTGAAGCTTTCTTT; CDR3: CASSPTVGGEAFF